Listed below are T cell receptor beta chains from one sample, sequenced in a study of cytomegalovirus exposure and HLA in healthy donors. Profiling relied on immunoSEQ multiplex PCR, and the TCRdb table lists in-frame clones only, not all of them. The sample lists around 180,000 clones, over 65% occurring once. Sequenced input: PBMCs. All receptors derive from a man aged 55 to 70 in good health and CMV-seronegative. Each CDR3 is given with its conserved first and last residue. The order of the fields is clone size, D gene, V gene, J gene, CDR3 length, CDR3 protein, CDR3 DNA. D genes are given only for firm matches. Rows may omit the clone size; those that give it use once, few, many or a size class.

>.|.|TRBV6-5|TRBJ1-2|15
CASSYRHGGNYGYTF
TGTGCCAGCAGTTATCGCCACGGAGGGAACTATGGCTACACCTTC
>.|TRBD2|TRBV27|TRBJ2-7|18
CASSRTSGSTYSDYEQYF
TGTGCCAGCAGCCGGACTAGCGGGAGCACCTATAGCGACTACGAGCAGTACTTC
>.|.|TRBV7-8|TRBJ1-4|17
CASSLAVGGATNEKLFF
TGTGCCAGCAGCTTAGCCGTGGGGGGAGCAACTAATGAAAAACTGTTTTTT
>few|.|TRBV5-4|TRBJ1-1|13
CASSRLLNTEAFF
TGTGCCAGCAGCAGACTGTTGAACACTGAAGCTTTCTTT
>.|.|TRBV6-1|TRBJ1-4|14
CATEPGGGDEKLFF
TGTGCCACCGAACCGGGAGGGGGGGATGAAAAACTGTTTTTT
>.|.|TRBV5-1|TRBJ2-3|15
CASSRRQDRTDTQYF
TGCGCCAGCAGCCGCAGACAGGACCGCACAGATACGCAGTATTTT
>.|.|TRBV11-2|TRBJ2-7|13
CASSLDGRGVQYF
TGTGCCAGCAGCTTAGATGGTCGAGGTGTGCAGTACTTC
>.|.|TRBV11-2|TRBJ1-1|15
CASSLGFRIRTEAFF
TGTGCCAGCAGCTTAGGTTTTAGGATCAGGACTGAAGCTTTCTTT
>.|TRBD1|TRBV5-4|TRBJ2-1|15
CASSPGQGGFNEQFF
TGTGCCAGCAGCCCGGGACAGGGGGGGTTCAATGAGCAGTTCTTC
>.|.|TRBV5-1|TRBJ1-2|15
CASSFIPRAGNGYPF
TGCGCCAGCAGCTTTATCCCCCGGGCCGGGAATGGCTACCCCTTC
>.|.|TRBV2|TRBJ1-1|15
CASSEGGRGDTEAFF
TGTGCCAGCAGTGAAGGGGGCCGGGGGGACACTGAAGCTTTCTTT
>few|TRBD2|TRBV29-1|TRBJ2-5|13
CSAVAGGRETQYF
TGCAGCGCTGTGGCGGGAGGGAGAGAGACCCAGTACTTC
>.|.|TRBV6-1|TRBJ2-7|16
CASSEGVGDLSYEQYF
TGTGCCAGCAGTGAAGGGGTAGGAGACCTCTCCTACGAGCAGTACTTC
>.|TRBD1|TRBV2|TRBJ2-7|14
CASQGGDRGYEQYF
TGTGCCAGCCAGGGGGGTGACAGGGGCTACGAGCAGTACTTC
>few|TRBD1|TRBV18|TRBJ1-2|14
CASSPTTGGDGYTF
TGTGCCAGCTCACCCACGACAGGGGGAGATGGCTACACCTTC
>.|TRBD1|TRBV4-1|TRBJ2-6|19
CASSHPTDRVLSGANVLTF
TGCGCCAGCAGCCACCCAACCGACAGGGTTCTCTCTGGGGCCAACGTCCTGACTTTC
>.|TRBD2|TRBV18|TRBJ2-7|14
CASSLASGTGEQYF
TGTGCCAGCTCGCTAGCTAGCGGGACTGGGGAGCAGTACTTC
>.|TRBD1|TRBV6-5|TRBJ1-3|13
CASWTGRGNTIYF
TGTGCCAGCTGGACAGGCCGAGGAAACACCATATATTTT
>.|.|TRBV5-4|TRBJ1-4|16
CASSQSVKGGSEKLFF
TGTGCCAGCAGCCAAAGTGTGAAGGGGGGGTCTGAAAAACTGTTTTTT
>few|TRBD1|TRBV19|TRBJ2-7|15
CASSIATGELYEQYF
TGTGCCAGTAGTATAGCAACAGGGGAATTGTACGAGCAGTACTTC
>.|.|TRBV21-1|TRBJ1-2|16
CASSKVESRDRDKGTF
TGTGCCAGCAGCAAAGTAGAAAGTAGGGACAGGGATAAGGGCACCTTC
>.|.|TRBV27|TRBJ1-1|12
CASQGPRTEAFF
TGTGCCAGCCAGGGGCCGCGCACTGAAGCTTTCTTT
>.|.|TRBV15|TRBJ2-1|16
CATSEQVPSFSNEQFF
TGTGCCACCAGCGAACAGGTCCCTTCTTTCTCCAATGAGCAGTTCTTC
>.|TRBD1|TRBV19|TRBJ2-1|14
CASSVRGQGNEQFF
TGTGCCAGTAGTGTTAGGGGACAGGGGAATGAGCAGTTCTTC
>.|TRBD2|TRBV28|TRBJ2-3|16
CASSSMTSGFTDTQYF
TGTGCCAGCAGTTCCATGACTAGCGGATTCACAGATACGCAGTATTTT
>.|.|TRBV9|TRBJ2-5|13
CASSPPRLETQYF
TGTGCCAGCAGCCCTCCCAGGTTGGAGACCCAGTACTTC
>.|TRBD1|TRBV12-5|TRBJ2-7|17
CASGFNPDRVNSYEQYF
TGTGCTAGTGGTTTTAACCCCGACAGGGTCAACTCCTACGAGCAGTACTTC
>.|.|TRBV6-1|TRBJ1-3|13
CASSESGGNTIYF
TGTGCCAGCAGTGAGTCAGGTGGAAACACCATATATTTT
>.|.|TRBV21-1|TRBJ1-2|14
CASSKGQGNYGYTF
TGTGCCAGCAGCAAAGGACAGGGGAACTATGGCTACACCTTC
>.|.|TRBV10-3|TRBJ2-7|15
CAISEAGLSSYEQYF
TGTGCCATCAGTGAGGCAGGGTTAAGCTCCTACGAGCAGTACTTC
>.|TRBD1|TRBV2|TRBJ1-1|15
CASSGDRGRGTEAFF
TGTGCCAGCAGTGGAGACAGGGGGCGCGGCACTGAAGCTTTCTTT
>.|TRBD1|TRBV5-1|TRBJ2-3|15
CASSLALGQRRNLYF
TGCGCCAGCAGCTTGGCTTTGGGACAGCGGCGAAACTTGTATTTT
>.|.|TRBV15|TRBJ2-4|14
CATSRGEPAHHQYF
TGTGCCACCAGCAGAGGGGAGCCGGCTCACCATCAGTACTTC
>few|.|TRBV9|TRBJ2-5|14
CASSPSGSQETQYF
TGTGCCAGCAGCCCATCAGGGTCCCAAGAGACCCAGTACTTC
>.|.|TRBV6-5|TRBJ2-5|13
CASSTDRQETQYF
TGTGCCAGCAGTACCGACAGACAAGAGACCCAGTACTTC
>.|TRBD1|TRBV5-1|TRBJ2-5|16
CASSWAPGQGGETQYF
TGCGCCAGCAGCTGGGCCCCGGGACAGGGAGGAGAGACCCAGTACTTC
>.|.|TRBV5-5|TRBJ1-2|13
CASSFVGDYGYTF
TGTGCCAGCAGCTTTGTAGGGGACTACGGCTACACCTTC
>few|.|TRBV2|TRBJ1-2|13
CASSPTGNYGYTF
TGTGCCAGCAGTCCGACAGGCAACTATGGCTACACCTTC
>.|.|TRBV15|TRBJ1-1|14
CATSRDRVKTEAFF
TGTGCCACCAGCAGAGACAGGGTAAAAACTGAAGCTTTCTTT
>.|.|TRBV5-6|TRBJ2-1|16
CASSPLRGTIYNEQFF
TGTGCCAGCAGCCCCCTCCGCGGGACCATCTACAATGAGCAGTTCTTC
>.|TRBD1|TRBV2|TRBJ1-4|14
CASSYGTGGGKLFF
TGTGCCAGCAGTTATGGGACAGGGGGCGGGAAACTGTTTTTT
>.|.|TRBV5-3|TRBJ1-3|15
CARSSSVHSGNTIYF
TGTGCCAGAAGCTCCTCGGTGCACTCTGGAAACACCATATATTTT
>.|TRBD1|TRBV19|TRBJ1-1|15
CASSSQGGPNTEAFF
TGTGCCAGTAGTAGCCAGGGGGGCCCGAACACTGAAGCTTTCTTT
>.|.|TRBV4-1|TRBJ1-3|17
CASSQETGPSSGNTIYF
TGCGCCAGCAGCCAAGAAACAGGCCCGAGCTCTGGAAACACCATATATTTT
>few|.|TRBV5-6|TRBJ1-5|16
CASSGGLEGPEQPQHF
TGTGCCAGCAGCGGAGGGCTAGAAGGCCCAGAACAGCCCCAGCATTTT